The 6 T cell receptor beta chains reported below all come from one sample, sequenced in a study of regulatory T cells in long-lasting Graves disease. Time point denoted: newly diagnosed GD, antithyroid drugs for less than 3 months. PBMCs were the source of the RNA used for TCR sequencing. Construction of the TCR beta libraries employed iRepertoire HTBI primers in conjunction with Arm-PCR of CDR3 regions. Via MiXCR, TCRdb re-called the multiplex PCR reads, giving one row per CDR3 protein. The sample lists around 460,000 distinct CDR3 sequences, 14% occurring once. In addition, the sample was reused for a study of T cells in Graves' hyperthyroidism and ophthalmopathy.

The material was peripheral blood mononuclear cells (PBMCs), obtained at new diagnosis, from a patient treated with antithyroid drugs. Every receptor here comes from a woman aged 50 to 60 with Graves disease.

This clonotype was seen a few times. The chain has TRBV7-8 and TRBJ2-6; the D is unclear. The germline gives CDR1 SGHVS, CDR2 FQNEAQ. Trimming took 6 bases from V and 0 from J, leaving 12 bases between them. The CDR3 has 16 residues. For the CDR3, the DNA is TGTGCCAGCAGGAGCCTCCCGGTCTCTGGGGCCAACGTCCTGACTTTC. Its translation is CASRSLPVSGANVLTF.

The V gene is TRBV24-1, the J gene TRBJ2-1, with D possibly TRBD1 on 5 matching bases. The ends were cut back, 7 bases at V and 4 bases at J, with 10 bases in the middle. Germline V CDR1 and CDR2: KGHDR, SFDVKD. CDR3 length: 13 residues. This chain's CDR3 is CATRGAEYNEQFF. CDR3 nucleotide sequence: TGTGCCACCAGAGGGGCGGAATACAATGAGCAGTTCTTC.

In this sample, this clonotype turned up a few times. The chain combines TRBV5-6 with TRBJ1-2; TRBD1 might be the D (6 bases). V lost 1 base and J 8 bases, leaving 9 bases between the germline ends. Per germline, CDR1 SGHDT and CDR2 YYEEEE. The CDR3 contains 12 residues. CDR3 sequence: CASSLRGNGYTF. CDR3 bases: TGTGCCAGCAGCTTGAGGGGGAACGGCTACACCTTC.

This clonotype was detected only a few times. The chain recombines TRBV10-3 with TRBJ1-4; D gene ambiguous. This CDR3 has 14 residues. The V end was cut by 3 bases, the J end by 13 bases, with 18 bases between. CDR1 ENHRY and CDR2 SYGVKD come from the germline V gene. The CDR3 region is CAISESGDWGRLFF. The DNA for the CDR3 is TGTGCCATCAGTGAATCGGGTGATTGGGGAAGACTGTTTTTT.

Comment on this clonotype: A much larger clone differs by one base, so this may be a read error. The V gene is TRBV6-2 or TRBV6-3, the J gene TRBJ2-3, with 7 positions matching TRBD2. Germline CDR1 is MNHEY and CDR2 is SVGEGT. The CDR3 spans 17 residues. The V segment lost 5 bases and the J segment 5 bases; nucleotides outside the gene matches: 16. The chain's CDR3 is CASSVRRGLLNIDTQYF. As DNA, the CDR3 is TGTGCCAGCAGTGTACGGAGGGGACTACTTAACATAGATACGCAGTATTTT.

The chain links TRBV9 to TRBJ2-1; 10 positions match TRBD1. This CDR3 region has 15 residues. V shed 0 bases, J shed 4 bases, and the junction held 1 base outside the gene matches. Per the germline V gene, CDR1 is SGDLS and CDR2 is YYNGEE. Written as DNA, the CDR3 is TGTGCCAGCAGCGTAGGGGACAGGGGTTACAATGAGCAGTTCTTC. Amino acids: CASSVGDRGYNEQFF.